This T cell receptor beta chain was identified in a study of T cell changes during pregnancy in multiple sclerosis. With 0 bases removed from V and 8 bases from J, the gap between germline ends came to 17 bases. Germline V gives CDR1 SGDLS, CDR2 YYNGEE. The CDR3 covers 15 residues. Sequencing was performed with immunoSEQ multiplex PCR; in TCRdb, only in-frame clones are kept and a portion is missing. The sample includes more than 55,000 clones, about 91% of them seen just once. The chain is built from TRBV9 and TRBJ1-2; D possibly corresponds to TRBD1 (6 bases). The TCR sequence derives from a female donor in good health, enrolled as a control in a pregnancy study. The sequences come from peripheral blood, collected after pregnancy. For the CDR3, the DNA is TGTGCCAGCAGCGTAGAAGACAGGTCCCCGAGGGGCTACACCTTC. Its translation: CASSVEDRSPRGYTF.